These T cell receptor beta chains were read from a single sample in a study of OX40 agonist ivuxolimab in advanced cancers. Sequenced by immunoSEQ multiplex PCR; TCRdb stores in-frame clones only, minus some. Of some 68,000 clones listed, about nine tenths were seen once; the top ten hold under 1.1%. The source material was CD4+ or CD8+ T cells sorted from blood, sampled in a trial of the OX40 agonist ivuxolimab. These receptors originate from an adult with an advanced solid tumor such as melanoma, head and neck, liver or kidney cancer. CDR3s include the opening cysteine and the closing phenylalanine or tryptophan. The D gene is left open where the match is weak. The listing skips clone size in some rows; elsewhere it reads once, few, many or a size class.

j_call	clone_size	d_call	v_call	cdr3_nt	cdr3_aa
TRBJ1-1	NA	TRBD1	TRBV10-2	TGCGCCAGCAGTGAGTCACAACCTTGGACAGGGGTGACTGAAGCTTTCTTT	CASSESQPWTGVTEAFF
TRBJ2-6	NA	NA	TRBV7-3	TGTGCCAGCAGCTTACGGACAAGGAGCTCTGGGGCCAACGTCCTGACTTTC	CASSLRTRSSGANVLTF
TRBJ2-3	NA	NA	TRBV7-9	TGTGCCAGCAGCCCAGTCAGGGCCAAAACAGATACGCAGTATTTT	CASSPVRAKTDTQYF
TRBJ2-5	NA	NA	TRBV5-6	TGTGCCAGCAGCTCAGTGGGGCTAGTTGGAAAGACCCAGTACTTC	CASSSVGLVGKTQYF
TRBJ1-3	NA	TRBD1	TRBV27	TGTGCCAGCTGGGACAGGGTGGGAAACACCATATATTTT	CASWDRVGNTIYF
TRBJ1-1	NA	NA	TRBV2	TGTGCCAGCAGTGAAGGGACGCGGAGGACTGAAGCTTTCTTT	CASSEGTRRTEAFF
TRBJ2-7	NA	TRBD2	TRBV7-6	TGTGCCAGCAGCTTGGGTCTAGCGGGCAGAGGGGAGCAGTACTTC	CASSLGLAGRGEQYF
TRBJ2-7	NA	TRBD2	TRBV10-3	TGTGCCATCAGTCCTTCTAGCGGGGGGGCCTGGGAGCAGTACTTC	CAISPSSGGAWEQYF
TRBJ1-1	NA	NA	TRBV5-1	TGCGCCAGCAGCGACGGATACAGGGAGACTGAAGCTTTCTTT	CASSDGYRETEAFF
TRBJ2-3	NA	NA	TRBV9	TGTGCCAGCAGCGTAGACCCCACAGATACGCAGTATTTT	CASSVDPTDTQYF
TRBJ1-2	NA	TRBD1	TRBV28	TGTGCCAGCAGCACGACAGGGATCTATGGCTACACCTTC	CASSTTGIYGYTF
TRBJ1-1	NA	NA	TRBV7-2	TGTGCCAGCAGCCAAACGATGACAGGCTCTGAAGCTTTCTTT	CASSQTMTGSEAFF
TRBJ2-6	NA	NA	TRBV2	TGTGCCAGCAGTGATGTATCTGGGGCCAACGTCCTGACTTTC	CASSDVSGANVLTF
TRBJ2-7	NA	NA	TRBV6-1	TGTGCCAGCAACGACCCCTTTGGGTGGGAGCAGTACTTC	CASNDPFGWEQYF
TRBJ1-1	few	NA	TRBV11-3	TGTGCCAGCAGCTTAACGGGTATTACTGAAGCTTTCTTT	CASSLTGITEAFF
TRBJ2-3	NA	TRBD2	TRBV19	TGTGCCAGTACCCCGTATAGCGGGGGGGCCGCAGATACGCAGTATTTT	CASTPYSGGAADTQYF
TRBJ1-2	NA	NA	TRBV5-1	TGCGCCAGCAGCTTGGGCTACATGGCCCAGGGCGAGTTC	CASSLGYMAQGEF
TRBJ1-1	NA	NA	TRBV11-3	TGTGCCAGCAGCCCAGAAAGCGGGACCATGAACACTGAAGCTTTCTTT	CASSPESGTMNTEAFF